The entry below gives a single TCR beta chain sequence along with its context. What it binds is unknown. The sample comes from a study of cytomegalovirus exposure and HLA in healthy donors. The trim removed 1 base at V and 5 bases at J, leaving 7 bases unmatched. The CDR3 has 15 residues. Germline V gene lookup returns CDR1 SGHVS and CDR2 FNYEAQ. Primers included in the PCR were 60 Vbeta and 13 Jbeta primers. The assay was immunoSEQ multiplex PCR, and TCRdb's table has in-frame clones only and misses some. The table records under 75,000 clones, approximately 74% of them present only once. Overall study findings and caveats: Because they were indistinguishable, some V segments, including TRBV6-2 and TRBV6-3, were excluded. A later analysis, which compared TCR beta chains of equal frequency, found the HLA-associated ones more clonally expanded. Per published accounts, TCR beta sequences correctly predicted the HLA-A and HLA-B alleles of most subjects. Researchers had no immune exposure information except CMV serostatus available.

This sequence joins TRBV7-6 and TRBJ2-7; TRBD2 matches at 8 bases. The sample was PBMCs. This TCR derives from a man aged 40-49 years in good health and CMV-seropositive. The CDR3 DNA reads as TGTGCCAGCAGCTTAGTTACGGGAGGGCCTCACGAGCAGTACTTC. Its protein is CASSLVTGGPHEQYF.